This TCR beta chain was observed in a study of blood T cell repertoires in COVID-19. Study-level background: Donors in the United States, Italy and Spain gave samples during acute or convalescent COVID-19.

This table comes from immunoSEQ multiplex PCR, and its TCRdb copy is limited to in-frame clones, with some not included. The data contain 95,000 to 110,000 clones, around nine tenths of them seen just once; the ten biggest clones take up under 6.5%. CDR3 length: 14 amino acids. Between the trimmed V and J ends, which lost 4 bases and 0 bases, there was a span of 4 bases. Germline values: CDR1 LNHDA, CDR2 SQIVND (reference sequence). This TCR came from a human donor in a cohort sampled during active COVID-19. Sequenced input: peripheral blood. The chain joins TRBV19 to TRBJ1-6; no reliable D call. CDR3 protein: CASSRSSYNSPLHF. CDR3 in DNA: TGTGCCAGTAGTAGGAGCTCCTATAATTCACCCCTCCACTTT.